These 26 T cell receptor beta chains share one sample of origin, sequenced in a study of shared clonotypes between healthy human individuals. Clones were read by immunoSEQ multiplex PCR, and TCRdb kept only the in-frame ones, dropping some. The profile shows 2 million to 2.5 million clones, roughly 95% of them singletons. The sequenced sample was naive CD4+ T cells sorted from blood. The subset is: CD45RA+ positively selected. The origin of the receptors is a man between 18 and 35 years old in good health.

This rearrangement joins TRBV5-4 to TRBJ2-7, with TRBD2 matching over 16 bases. The V segment lost 4 bases and the J segment 3 bases; nucleotides outside the gene matches: 10. From germline, CDR1 is SGHNT and CDR2 YYREEE (reference sequence). The CDR3 consists of 18 residues. The CDR3 region is CASSAGTSGRAQNYEQYF. CDR3 bases: TGTGCCAGCAGCGCCGGGACTAGCGGGAGGGCCCAAAACTACGAGCAGTACTTC.

The gene calls are TRBV5-1 and TRBJ2-5; perhaps D is TRBD1 or TRBD2 (6 bases each). Germline CDR1 and CDR2: SGHRS and YFSETQ. This CDR3 has 14 amino acids. The ends were cut back, 4 bases at V and 4 bases at J, with 14 bases in the middle. The CDR3 loop reads CASSGGPAVETQYF. CDR3 nucleotide sequence: TGCGCCAGCAGCGGGGGGCCGGCCGTAGAGACCCAGTACTTC.

The genes are TRBV5-4 and TRBJ2-2, with 15 bases identical to TRBD2. The CDR3 runs 18 residues. V shed 4 bases and J 2 bases; nucleotides not matched to a gene: 6. Germline lookup yields CDR1 SGHNT and CDR2 YYREEE (reference sequence). The CDR3 bases are TGTGCCAGCAGCAACGGACTAGCGGGAGGGCCAAACACCGGGGAGCTGTTTTTT. It is translated as CASSNGLAGGPNTGELFF.

The chain carries TRBV4-3 and TRBJ1-6; 12 nucleotides agree with TRBD1. V lost 4 bases, J lost 7 bases, and 5 bases stayed unmatched. There are 16 residues in the CDR3. Germline CDR1 and CDR2: LGHNA and YSLEER. This chain's CDR3 is CASSPGQGARNSPLHF. The CDR3 DNA sequence: TGCGCCAGCAGCCCGGGACAGGGGGCTCGGAATTCACCCCTCCACTTT.

This chain uses TRBV18 with TRBJ2-1, with D perhaps matching TRBD2 (6 bases). CDR3 length equals 13 residues. CDR1 and CDR2 from the germline V gene are KGHSH and LQKENI. Trimming took off 2 bases at V and 7 bases at J, with 9 bases between the two ends. The CDR3: CASSPGGVNEQFF. The CDR3 DNA reads TGTGCCAGCTCACCAGGCGGGGTTAATGAGCAGTTCTTC.

The genes are TRBV23-1 and TRBJ1-2; 8 bases match TRBD1. Being an ORF, TRBV23-1 has a function that is uncertain. This CDR3 contains 13 residues. Trimming cost V 8 bases and J 1 base; bases outside gene matches: 3. CDR3 sequence reads: CASRTGFNYGYTF. CDR3 bases: TGCGCCAGCCGGACAGGGTTTAACTATGGCTACACCTTC.

The chain recombines TRBV4-1 with TRBJ2-7; 8 positions match TRBD1. The germline CDR1 and CDR2 sequences are MGHRA and YSYEKL. This CDR3 comprises 15 residues. V shed 3 bases, J shed 5 bases, and the junction held 9 bases outside the gene matches. CDR3 sequence (DNA): TGCGCCAGCAGCCAGTGGACAGGGAACATGAACGAGCAGTACTTC. This sequence encodes CASSQWTGNMNEQYF.

To note about this clone: Other DNA sequences in the same sample also yield this CDR3. This sequence joins TRBV6-5 and TRBJ2-3; 10 positions match TRBD2. The junction had 1 base not matched to a gene; V was cut back by 0 bases and J by 1 base. The length of the CDR3 is 16 residues. CDR1 and CDR2 (germline): MNHEY, SVGAGI. This chain's CDR3 is CASSYSLAGGTDTQYF. As DNA, the CDR3 is TGTGCCAGCAGTTACTCCCTAGCGGGAGGCACAGATACGCAGTATTTT.

The rearrangement links TRBV7-2 to TRBJ2-7; D is unresolved. Trimming stripped 5 bases from V and 10 bases from J, with 15 bases between. The CDR3 totals 12 residues. Germline values: CDR1 SGHTA, CDR2 FQGNSA. CDR3 in DNA: TGTGCCAGCAGCCAATCGGGCCTCTCCCAGTACTTC. This encodes CASSQSGLSQYF.

This sequence joins TRBV28 and TRBJ1-5; D might be TRBD1 (5 bases). Per germline, CDR1 MDHEN and CDR2 SYDVKM. The CDR3 spans 14 residues. Trimming took off 5 bases at V and 6 bases at J, with 14 bases between the two ends. The CDR3 loop reads CASSPAGPTQPQHF. The CDR3 DNA follows: TGTGCCAGCAGTCCCGCAGGGCCAACTCAGCCCCAGCATTTT. The entire variable domain, with the rest obtained from reference TRBV28 and TRBJ1-5, is as follows: DVKVTQSSRYLVKRTGEKVFLECVQDMDHENMFWYRQDPGLGLRLIYFSYDVKMKEKGDIPEGYSVSREKKERFSLILESASTNQTSMYLCASSPAGPTQPQHFGDGTRLSIL.

The chain couples TRBV15 to TRBJ1-3; maybe TRBD1 (6 bases). Trimming removed 3 bases from V and 0 bases from J, with 18 bases in between. The CDR3 length is 18 residues. CDR1 and CDR2 (germline): LNHNV, YYDKDF (reference sequence). CDR3 in DNA: TGTGCCACCAGCAGTCTCCTTCACAGGGCGAGCTCTGGAAACACCATATATTTT. Translating gives CATSSLLHRASSGNTIYF.

The V call is TRBV11-2, the J call TRBJ2-3, with TRBD1 as a possible D gene (5 bases). With 5 bases removed from V and 5 bases from J, the gap between germline ends came to 20 bases. Germline V gene data show CDR1 as SGHAT and CDR2 as FQNNGV. This CDR3 has 16 amino acids. The CDR3: CASSKVGLGDGDTQYF. CDR3 coding DNA: TGTGCCAGCAGCAAAGTGGGCCTAGGGGATGGAGATACGCAGTATTTT.

This chain uses TRBV11-2 with TRBJ2-2, with D unresolved. The V end lost 1 base, the J end lost 6 bases, and 12 bases lay between the germline ends. CDR3 size: 15 residues. In germline, CDR1 is SGHAT, CDR2 FQNNGV. The CDR3: CASSLVWQVAGELFF. In nucleotides, the CDR3 is TGTGCCAGCAGCTTAGTGTGGCAGGTGGCCGGGGAGCTGTTTTTT.

The rearrangement joins TRBV5-5 to TRBJ1-3; no firm D call. Germline-derived CDR1 and CDR2 are SGHKS and YYEKEE (reference sequence). Trimming removed 4 bases at V and 0 bases at J, with 11 bases between. The CDR3 loop spans 15 amino acids. In DNA, the CDR3 is TGTGCCAGCAGCCCTGGTCCCAGCTCTGGAAACACCATATATTTT. Protein: CASSPGPSSGNTIYF.

The J gene is TRBJ2-7, the V gene TRBV5-1; the D gene could be TRBD1 or TRBD2 (5 bases each). Germline V lookup: CDR1 SGHRS, CDR2 YFSETQ. The V and J ends lost 0 bases and 2 bases respectively, with 15 bases between them. The CDR3 has 16 amino acids. The CDR3 nucleotides are TGCGCCAGCAGCTTGGGGGTCAGAGAGGGGCCCTACGAGCAGTACTTC. It translates to CASSLGVREGPYEQYF.

A word on this clone: Other DNA sequences in this specimen translate into the identical CDR3. The genes are TRBV6-5 and TRBJ2-3; D is unresolved. V gave up 6 bases and J gave up 5 bases, with 3 bases separating them. This CDR3 is 10 amino acids long. From germline, CDR1 is MNHEY and CDR2 SVGAGI. The CDR3 sequence is CASRGDTQYF. The CDR3 DNA reads as TGTGCCAGCAGGGGAGATACGCAGTATTTT.

V usage is TRBV28 and J usage is TRBJ2-5; D not certain. This CDR3 region has 12 residues. Germline V gene data show CDR1 as MDHEN and CDR2 as SYDVKM. The V end was cut by 4 bases, the J end by 1 base, with 4 bases between. CDR3 sequence reads: CASSSLQETQYF. CDR3 bases: TGTGCCAGCAGTTCCCTCCAAGAGACCCAGTACTTC.

The chain couples TRBV5-4 to TRBJ2-6, with D tentatively TRBD2 (6 bases). This CDR3 is 17 amino acids long. Trimming pared 4 bases from V and 0 bases from J, leaving 14 bases between. CDR1 is SGHNT and CDR2 is YYREEE in the germline V gene (reference sequence). CDR3 residues: CASSLRDRPSGANVLTF. The CDR3 DNA follows: TGTGCCAGCAGCCTGCGGGACCGACCCTCTGGGGCCAACGTCCTGACTTTC.

V is TRBV14 and J is TRBJ1-2; D is ambiguous. The CDR3 covers 13 residues. Germline loops: CDR1 SGHDN, CDR2 FVKESK. V was shortened by 4 bases and J by 4 bases, with 10 bases between the two germline ends. The CDR3 spells CASSLLDGYGYTF. DNA for the CDR3: TGTGCCAGCAGCCTTCTCGACGGCTATGGCTACACCTTC.

The V gene is TRBV19, the J gene TRBJ1-1; 11 bases are shared with TRBD1. The CDR3 length is 16 residues. V dropped 4 bases and J dropped 1; count of bases not matched to a gene: 5. Germline CDR1 is LNHDA and CDR2 is SQIVND (reference sequence). The CDR3 sequence is CASSTGQGAWNTEAFF. The CDR3 DNA reads TGTGCCAGTAGTACCGGACAGGGGGCGTGGAACACTGAAGCTTTCTTT.

Turning to this clone: This sample includes further DNA sequences coding for the same CDR3. This rearrangement joins TRBV7-8 to TRBJ1-4; D is unclear. Germline CDR1 SGHVS, CDR2 FQNEAQ. V was shortened by 3 bases and J by 5 bases, with 7 bases between the two germline ends. This CDR3 comprises 13 residues. The DNA for the CDR3 is TGTGCCAGCAGCTTGGGATTGAATGAAAAACTGTTTTTT. Translation: CASSLGLNEKLFF.

The chain joins TRBV18 to TRBJ2-5, with D perhaps TRBD1 (6 bases). V lost 3 bases and J lost 11, with 25 bases in between. The CDR3 is 16 residues long. CDR1 is KGHSH, CDR2 LQKENI, per germline. The CDR3 DNA reads as TGTGCCAGCTCACCTCCAACCGGGACACCCCATATCTTTCAGTACTTC. It translates to CASSPPTGTPHIFQYF.

Points on this clone: Distinct nucleotide sequences in the sample also encode this CDR3. The chain recombines TRBV6-6 with TRBJ1-5, with 9 bases aligning to TRBD1. V shed 4 bases and J 7 bases; nucleotides not matched to a gene: 5. Germline V gene data show CDR1 as MNHNY and CDR2 as SVGAGI (reference sequence). CDR3 length: 14 amino acids. CDR3 DNA: TGTGCCAGCAGTTCGGGACAGGGAAACCAGCCCCAGCATTTT. Translated, it gives CASSSGQGNQPQHF.

The chain is built from TRBV18 and TRBJ2-3, with 8 bases identical to TRBD1. Germline V gene data show CDR1 as KGHSH and CDR2 as LQKENI. This CDR3 region has 15 residues. V dropped 4 bases and J dropped 3; count of bases not matched to a gene: 6. The CDR3 here is CASSLSRQGTDTQYF. CDR3 coding DNA: TGTGCCAGCTCACTTTCCAGACAGGGGACAGATACGCAGTATTTT.

Regarding this clone: This same CDR3 is encoded by further DNA sequences in the sample. The chain links TRBV2 to TRBJ1-1; D ambiguous. This CDR3 region has 12 residues. Trimming stripped 6 bases from V and 1 base from J, with 6 bases between. From germline, CDR1 is SNHLY and CDR2 FYNNEI. The CDR3 reads CASRRGNTEAFF. CDR3 DNA sequence: TGTGCCAGCAGGAGAGGGAACACTGAAGCTTTCTTT.

CDR3 sequence reads: CAISDPDPDPIGSYEQYF. The CDR3 DNA reads as TGTGCCATCAGTGACCCTGATCCGGACCCAATCGGCTCCTACGAGCAGTACTTC. The V call is TRBV10-3, the J call TRBJ2-7, with D unresolved. CDR3 size: 18 residues. Deletions cut 3 bases from V and 0 bases from J, with 21 bases between. Germline values: CDR1 ENHRY, CDR2 SYGVKD.